One and the same sample provided the 20 T cell receptor beta chains below, sequenced in a study of T cells in Graves' hyperthyroidism and ophthalmopathy. RNA transcripts were the template for amplifying TCR beta CDR3 regions. HTBI primers were employed in a first-round RT-PCR of the TCR CDR3. TCRdb ran MiXCR on the multiplex PCR reads and lists one entry per CDR3 protein. The data contain about 690,000 distinct CDR3 sequences, 15% to 20% of them singletons. The sample was blood. The source is a man aged 50 to 60 with Graves' hyperthyroidism.

The sample holds many counts of this clonotype. The chain combines TRBV20-1 with TRBJ1-6, with a weak D call TRBD1 (5 bases). V was pared by 6 bases and J by 5 bases, with 11 bases between. The CDR3 length is 13 residues. Germline values: CDR1 DFQATT, CDR2 SNEGSKA (reference sequence). The CDR3 DNA reads TGCAGTGCAGGGGCCCATAATAATTCACCCCTCCACTTT. It specifies CSAGAHNNSPLHF.

The V and J genes are TRBV7-3 and TRBJ1-1; D perhaps matches TRBD1 (5 bases). This CDR3 spans 13 amino acids. V was clipped by 1 base and J by 9 bases, with 12 bases between them. Germline loops: CDR1 SGHTA, CDR2 FQGTGA. CDR3 residues: CASSLMRGLKAFF. The CDR3 bases are TGTGCCAGCAGCTTAATGAGGGGACTAAAAGCTTTCTTT. Filled out from reference TRBV7-3 and TRBJ1-1, the complete variable domain reads GAGVSQTPSNKVTEKGKYVELRCDPISGHTALYWYRQSLGQGPEFLIYFQGTGAADDSGLPNDRFFAVRPEGSVSTLKIQRTERGDSAVYLCASSLMRGLKAFFGQGTRLTVV.

This clonotype has ten or more counts. The rearrangement joins TRBV28 to TRBJ1-5; the match to TRBD1 covers 8 bases. Germline CDR1 MDHEN, CDR2 SYDVKM. The CDR3 loop spans 15 amino acids. Trimming took 3 bases from V and 7 from J; bases not matched to a gene: 8. The CDR3 DNA reads as TGTGCCAGCAGTTTGTACAGGGGGGGACGGCAGCCCCAGCATTTT. Its protein product is CASSLYRGGRQPQHF. The variable domain in full, completed from reference TRBV28 and TRBJ1-5, reads DVKVTQSSRYLVKRTGEKVFLECVQDMDHENMFWYRQDPGLGLRLIYFSYDVKMKEKGDIPEGYSVSREKKERFSLILESASTNQTSMYLCASSLYRGGRQPQHFGDGTRLSIL.

This clonotype showed up many times. The V call is TRBV10-3, the J call TRBJ1-6, with D possibly TRBD1 on 6 matching bases. The V end lost 11 bases, the J end lost 0 bases, and 14 bases lay between the germline ends. CDR3 length: 15 residues. Germline CDR1 and CDR2: ENHRY and SYGVKD. This chain's CDR3 is CAVLRGASYNSPLHF. The CDR3 nucleotides are TGTGCCGTATTGAGGGGGGCCTCCTATAATTCACCCCTCCACTTT.

This chain links TRBV28 with TRBJ2-7, with D unclear. Germline CDR1 and CDR2: MDHEN and SYDVKM. Trimming stripped 4 bases from V and 4 bases from J, with 8 bases between. This CDR3 spans 12 amino acids. The CDR3 DNA reads as TGTGCCAGCAGTTCCGATGGGTACGAGCAGTACTTC. This codes for CASSSDGYEQYF.

This clonotype was seen a handful of times. This sequence joins TRBV28 and TRBJ1-2, with D possibly TRBD1 on 6 matching bases. The CDR3 has 14 amino acids. CDR1 MDHEN and CDR2 SYDVKM come from the germline V gene. V lost 3 bases and J 8 bases, leaving 16 bases between the germline ends. CDR3 nucleotides: TGTGCCAGCAGTTTTACTCGGGACAATGTGGGCTACACCTTC. It specifies CASSFTRDNVGYTF.

Concerning this clonotype: This clone may be a read error of a much larger clone one base away. The rearrangement uses TRBV11-2 and TRBJ2-5; no firm D call. The CDR3 runs 14 residues. CDR1 and CDR2 (germline): SGHAT, FQNNGV. The CDR3 region is CASSLVLGQETQNF. CDR3 DNA: TGTGCCAGCAGCTTAGTTCTGGGCCAAGAGACCCAGAACTTC.

This clonotype was counted ten times or more. V is TRBV5-1 and J is TRBJ2-1; 9 nucleotides line up with TRBD2. The CDR3 extends over 15 amino acids. Trimming took 4 bases from V and 4 from J; bases not matched to a gene: 6. In germline, CDR1 is SGHRS, CDR2 YFSETQ. In nucleotides, the CDR3 is TGCGCCAGCAGCGTTAGCGGGAGCCCATACAATGAGCAGTTCTTC. Encoded protein: CASSVSGSPYNEQFF. Variable domain in full (rest from reference TRBV5-1 and TRBJ2-1): KAGVTQTPRYLIKTRGQQVTLSCSPISGHRSVSWYQQTPGQGLQFLFEYFSETQRNKGNFPGRFSGRQFSNSRSEMNVSTLELGDSALYLCASSVSGSPYNEQFFGPGTRLTVL.

This clonotype was observed at least ten times. This chain connects TRBV10-3 to TRBJ2-2; 11 bases fit TRBD1. The CDR3 is 16 residues long. The germline V gene encodes CDR1 ENHRY and CDR2 SYGVKD. The trim removed 3 bases at V and 8 bases at J, leaving 8 bases unmatched. DNA of the CDR3: TGTGCCATCAGTGAAGGGACAGGGGGACCTCGGGGGGAGCTGTTTTTT. Its translation: CAISEGTGGPRGELFF.

This clonotype was seen ten or more times. The chain recombines TRBV27 with TRBJ2-3, with 13 bases lining up with TRBD2. The CDR3 sequence is 15 residues long. V shed 3 bases, J shed 5 bases, and the junction held 2 bases outside the gene matches. CDR1 MNHEY and CDR2 SMNVEV come from the germline V gene (reference sequence). The CDR3 bases are TGTGCCAGCAGTTTGGGGACTAGCGGGATAGATACGCAGTATTTT. Residues: CASSLGTSGIDTQYF.

V is TRBV6-2 or TRBV6-3 and J is TRBJ2-5, with D maybe TRBD1 (5 bases). The CDR3 extends over 15 amino acids. V shed 0 bases and J shed 0 bases, with 8 bases lying between them. CDR1 is MNHEY, CDR2 SVGEGT, per germline. The CDR3 DNA follows: TGTGCCAGCAGTTACTCTGGGGCCCACCAAGAGACCCAGTACTTC. It is translated as CASSYSGAHQETQYF.

In the case of this clonotype: Given a much more abundant clone one base away, this may be a read error. The chain recombines TRBV11-2 with TRBJ2-2, with 13 positions matching TRBD2. The CDR3 has 16 residues. Germline V gene data show CDR1 as SGHAT and CDR2 as FQNNGV. CDR3 in DNA: TGTGCCAGCAGCCGGACTAGCGGGAGCTTCGCCGGGGATCTGTTTTTT. Amino acids: CASSRTSGSFAGDLFF.

This clonotype was counted a few times. This rearrangement joins TRBV2 to TRBJ2-7; 7 bases are a match to TRBD1. Germline lookup yields CDR1 SNHLY and CDR2 FYNNEI. The CDR3 runs to 14 residues. Trimming removed 4 bases from V and 7 bases from J; junction bases left unmatched: 10. The CDR3, as DNA: TGTGCCAGCAGTGTACTACAGGGGCCGAGAGAGCAGTACTTC. Encoded protein: CASSVLQGPREQYF.

The chain recombines TRBV6-1 with TRBJ2-2, with 13 bases that match TRBD2. The CDR3 is 15 residues long. V dropped 8 bases and J dropped 4; count of bases not matched to a gene: 4. Germline V CDR1 and CDR2: MNHNS, SASEGT. The CDR3 region has the DNA TGTGCCAGCGGACTAGCGGGAGAGGTCACCGGGGAGCTGTTTTTT. Residues: CASGLAGEVTGELFF.

To note about this clonotype: The junction departs from the called germline gene at one end, perhaps through a read error. V usage is TRBV3-1 and J usage is TRBJ2-3; 10 bases match TRBD2. The CDR3 runs to 18 residues. Germline V CDR1 and CDR2: LGHDT, YNNKEL (reference sequence). The CDR3 nucleotides are TGTGGCAGCAGCCAAGCCTCTAGCGGGAGCCCTAGCACCGATACGCAGTATTTT. This encodes CGSSQASSGSPSTDTQYF.

J is TRBJ1-2 and V is TRBV20-1, with D unclear. Germline lookup yields CDR1 DFQATT and CDR2 SNEGSKA (reference sequence). The CDR3 totals 13 residues. The ends were cut back, 6 bases at V and 8 bases at J, with 19 bases in the middle. DNA of the CDR3: TGCAGTGCGGGAGATGTGGCCGTGGGAGGCTACACCTTC. Encoded protein: CSAGDVAVGGYTF.

At least ten counts were recorded for this clonotype. CDR3 bases: TGTGCCAGCAGAGGACAGGGGCCCGGGGAGCTGTTTTTT. This codes for CASRGQGPGELFF. This chain joins TRBV28 and TRBJ2-2; 9 bases fit TRBD1. The CDR3 totals 13 residues. In germline, CDR1 is MDHEN, CDR2 SYDVKM. With V trimmed by 6 bases and J by 6 bases, 2 bases remained unmatched.

Many counts were recorded for this clonotype. CDR3 in amino acids: CASSQDPVDRGSYEQYF. CDR3 coding DNA: TGTGCCAGCAGCCAAGATCCAGTGGACAGGGGCTCCTACGAGCAGTACTTC. This chain joins TRBV3-1 and TRBJ2-7; 9 bases fit TRBD1. V trimming: 0 bases; J trimming: 0 bases; junction bases outside the gene matches: 6. CDR3 length equals 17 residues. Germline CDR1 and CDR2: LGHDT and YNNKEL (reference sequence).

Ten or more counts support this clonotype. The V call is TRBV7-2, the J call TRBJ1-5, with a possible D match to TRBD1 (5 bases). This CDR3 is built from 14 residues. CDR1 is SGHTA and CDR2 is FQGNSA in the germline V gene. Trimming took 5 bases from V and 3 from J, leaving 11 bases between them. The CDR3 DNA is TGTGCCAGCAGCCCGGGGGGAACCAATCAGCCCCAGCATTTT. It yields the protein CASSPGGTNQPQHF.

This clonotype was detected ten times or more. CDR3 DNA: TGTGCCACCAGTGAAGGGCCAGTTTCCACCGGGGAGCTGTTTTTT. Translating gives CATSEGPVSTGELFF. J is TRBJ2-2 and V is TRBV24-1; D gene unclear. CDR3 size: 15 residues. The ends were cut back, 4 bases at V and 4 bases at J, with 12 bases in the middle. Germline loops: CDR1 KGHDR, CDR2 SFDVKD.